The 21 T cell receptor beta chains below all came from one sample that was sequenced in a study of OX40 agonist ivuxolimab in advanced cancers. The table came from immunoSEQ multiplex PCR; TCRdb's copy has only in-frame clones and leaves some out. The sample yields about 82,000 clones, 83% seen once. Specimen: CD4+ or CD8+ T cells sorted from blood, collected in a trial of the OX40 agonist ivuxolimab. Receptors originate from an adult with an advanced solid tumor such as melanoma, head and neck, liver or kidney cancer.

The J gene is TRBJ2-1, the V gene TRBV27; the match to TRBD2 covers 10 bases. Looked up from germline, CDR1 is MNHEY and CDR2 is SMNVEV (reference sequence). Trimming took 0 bases from V and 10 from J; bases not matched to a gene: 12. The CDR3 is 17 residues long. Here the CDR3 DNA reads TGTGCCAGCAGTTTATCGAGGGTTAGCGGGGGGATGGGCGAGCAGTTCTTC. Translated, it gives CASSLSRVSGGMGEQFF.

The chain carries TRBV7-2 and TRBJ2-1, with TRBD1 matching 9 bases. Germline V CDR1 and CDR2: SGHTA, FQGNSA. The junction had 10 bases not matched to a gene; V was cut back by 6 bases and J by 10 bases. The CDR3 length is 14 residues. CDR3 amino acids: CASSQGQGIREQFF. CDR3 DNA sequence: TGTGCCAGCAGTCAAGGACAGGGGATACGCGAGCAGTTCTTC.

The V call is TRBV9, the J call TRBJ2-1; D might be TRBD2 (6 bases). CDR1 SGDLS and CDR2 YYNGEE come from the germline V gene. This CDR3 comprises 16 residues. V dropped 4 bases and J dropped 0 bases, with 14 bases sitting between them. In DNA form, the CDR3 reads TGTGCCAGCAGCCCGACGGGACTTTACTCCTACAATGAGCAGTTCTTC. Its translation: CASSPTGLYSYNEQFF.

The V gene is TRBV5-1, the J gene TRBJ2-6; 8 nucleotides align to TRBD1. Trimming cost V 3 bases and J 1 base; bases outside gene matches: 9. The CDR3 covers 18 residues. Looked up from germline, CDR1 is SGHRS and CDR2 is YFSETQ. As DNA, the CDR3 is TGCGCCAGCAGCTCTCAGGGACAGGCCCCTTCTGGGGCCAACGTCCTGACTTTC. Amino acid sequence: CASSSQGQAPSGANVLTF.

The V gene is TRBV5-1, the J gene TRBJ1-4; the D gene is possibly TRBD1 (5 bases). CDR1 and CDR2 from the germline V gene are SGHRS and YFSETQ. V lost 0 bases and J lost 4, with 7 bases in between. This CDR3 has 14 residues. The CDR3 DNA follows: TGCGCCAGCAGCTTGGGTAGGGGTAATGAAAAACTGTTTTTT. Amino acid sequence: CASSLGRGNEKLFF.

The chain is built from TRBV7-8 and TRBJ2-5; tentatively, D is TRBD1 (6 bases). The CDR3 is 13 residues long. The germline V gene encodes CDR1 SGHVS and CDR2 FQNEAQ. V shed 4 bases and J shed 2 bases, with 8 bases lying between them. CDR3 DNA: TGTGCCAGCAGCTCGGACAGACAAGAGACCCAGTACTTC. As protein: CASSSDRQETQYF.

In DNA, the CDR3 is TGTGCCAGCAGCGTGGGTTGGGACTATGGCTACACCTTC. It specifies CASSVGWDYGYTF. This chain links TRBV5-4 with TRBJ1-2, with D unclear. Looked up from germline, CDR1 is SGHNT and CDR2 is YYREEE (reference sequence). V was pared by 4 bases and J by 3 bases, with 10 bases between. This CDR3 contains 13 residues.

The chain recombines TRBV11-2 with TRBJ2-7, with TRBD1 identical over 8 bases. This CDR3 is built from 14 residues. Germline V gene data show CDR1 as SGHAT and CDR2 as FQNNGV. V dropped 6 bases and J dropped 4; count of bases not matched to a gene: 8. Here the CDR3 reads CASSSRTGRYEQYF. CDR3 DNA: TGTGCCAGCAGTTCCCGGACAGGGCGTTACGAGCAGTACTTC.

The chain links TRBV10-3 to TRBJ2-1; D is unresolved. In germline, CDR1 is ENHRY, CDR2 SYGVKD. Trimming shortened V by 5 bases and J by 0 bases, and 11 bases separated the two germline ends. This CDR3 comprises 15 residues. The CDR3 region has the DNA TGTGCCATCAGTTTGCAGGCGAGCTCCTACAATGAGCAGTTCTTC. This encodes CAISLQASSYNEQFF.

The chain joins TRBV2 to TRBJ2-5; D is perhaps TRBD1 or TRBD2 (5 bases each). Trimming took 3 bases from V and 4 from J, leaving 15 bases between them. The V gene's germline CDR1 is SNHLY and CDR2 FYNNEI. This CDR3 has 15 amino acids. The chain's CDR3 is CASSDRGALGETQYF. The DNA for the CDR3 is TGTGCCAGCAGTGATAGAGGGGCGTTGGGAGAGACCCAGTACTTC.

This clone was counted once. The V gene is TRBV30, the J gene TRBJ1-3; possibly TRBD1 for D (5 bases). From germline, CDR1 is GTSNPN and CDR2 SVGIG (reference sequence). This CDR3 spans 14 amino acids. The V end was cut by 5 bases, the J end by 0 bases, with 11 bases between. CDR3 region: CAWGDGTSGNTIYF. In DNA, the CDR3 is TGTGCCTGGGGGGACGGAACCTCTGGAAACACCATATATTTT. The full variable domain, rest sourced from reference TRBV30 and TRBJ1-3, is SQTIHQWPATLVQPVGSPLSLECTVEGTSNPNLYWYRQAAGRGLQLLFYSVGIGQISSEVPQNLSASRPQDRQFILSSKKLLLSDSGFYLCAWGDGTSGNTIYFGEGSWLTVV.

V is TRBV7-2 and J is TRBJ2-5; maybe TRBD2 (6 bases). The CDR3 has 14 residues. The V end was cut by 5 bases, the J end by 5 bases, with 15 bases between. The germline CDR1 and CDR2 sequences are SGHTA and FQGNSA. The CDR3 DNA sequence: TGTGCCAGCAGCGCGTCTAGCGTTCAGGAGACCCAGTACTTC. Amino acids: CASSASSVQETQYF.

The genes are TRBV5-5 and TRBJ1-4; weak D call: TRBD1 (5 bases). Trimming left V 5 bases short and J 6 bases short, with 14 bases between. CDR3 length equals 14 residues. The germline V gene encodes CDR1 SGHKS and CDR2 YYEKEE (reference sequence). For the CDR3, the DNA is TGTGCCAGCAGTCCCCGACAGACTTATGAAAAACTGTTTTTT. Encoded protein: CASSPRQTYEKLFF.

The V gene is TRBV19, the J gene TRBJ2-7; TRBD2 matches 9 bases. After removal of 4 bases from V and 0 bases from J, the junction contained 10 bases not matched to a gene. The CDR3 is made up of 17 amino acids. From germline, CDR1 is LNHDA and CDR2 SQIVND (reference sequence). CDR3 nucleotides: TGTGCCAGTAGTAACGTAGCTCTAGCGGGGTTCTCCTACGAGCAGTACTTC. It translates to CASSNVALAGFSYEQYF. Looking up the rest from reference TRBV19 and TRBJ2-7 gives the full variable domain: DGGITQSPKYLFRKEGQNVTLSCEQNLNHDAMYWYRQDPGQGLRLIYYSQIVNDFQKGDIAEGYSVSREKKESFPLTVTSAQKNPTAFYLCASSNVALAGFSYEQYFGPGTRLTVT.

The V and J genes are TRBV7-2 and TRBJ1-5; D uncertain. The germline gives CDR1 SGHTA, CDR2 FQGNSA. The CDR3 consists of 12 residues. V was pared by 1 base and J by 6 bases, with 4 bases between. The CDR3 sequence: CASSLGGQPQHF. The CDR3 DNA sequence: TGTGCCAGCAGCTTAGGGGGTCAGCCCCAGCATTTT.

V and J are TRBV6-1 and TRBJ1-2; 9 bases map to TRBD1. This CDR3 is built from 15 residues. The germline V gene has CDR1 MNHNS and CDR2 SASEGT. The ends lost 6 bases at V and 2 bases at J; junction bases unmatched: 7. The CDR3 region has the DNA TGTGCCAGCAGCCTCTCCGGGACAGGGAACTATGGCTACACCTTC. It specifies CASSLSGTGNYGYTF.

The chain is built from TRBV27 and TRBJ1-3; 8 nucleotides match TRBD1. V trimming: 9 bases; J trimming: 0 bases; junction bases outside the gene matches: 7. CDR1 is MNHEY, CDR2 SMNVEV, per germline (reference sequence). This CDR3 has 15 residues. This CDR3 reads CASGGTGLSGNTIYF. The CDR3 bases are TGTGCCAGTGGGGGGACAGGACTCTCTGGAAACACCATATATTTT.

J is TRBJ2-2 and V is TRBV11-2, with 7 bases fitting TRBD1. From germline, CDR1 is SGHAT and CDR2 FQNNGV. The CDR3 length is 15 residues. The J segment lost 4 bases and the V segment lost 5 bases, leaving 7 bases of the junction unmatched. The DNA of the CDR3 is TGTGCCAGCAGCCCCGACAGGGTCGGCACCGGGGAGCTGTTTTTT. Encoded protein: CASSPDRVGTGELFF.

Here the CDR3 reads CASNPGGQGYYGYTF. DNA of the CDR3: TGTGCCAGTAACCCCGGGGGACAGGGGTACTATGGCTACACCTTC. The rearrangement links TRBV19 to TRBJ1-2; 10 nucleotides line up with TRBD1. CDR3 size: 15 residues. CDR1 is LNHDA, CDR2 SQIVND, per germline (reference sequence). With V trimmed by 7 bases and J by 3 bases, 8 bases remained unmatched.

This sequence joins TRBV7-3 and TRBJ2-1, with TRBD1 matching over 9 bases. J gave up 7 bases and V 5 bases, and 18 bases lay outside the gene matches. The CDR3 contains 18 residues. In germline, CDR1 is SGHTA, CDR2 FQGTGA. Here the CDR3 DNA reads TGTGCCAGCAGCCCCGAAGGAGGGACAGGGAGGCTTAAGAATGAGCAGTTCTTC. It translates to CASSPEGGTGRLKNEQFF.

The chain combines TRBV4-2 with TRBJ2-5; 7 positions agree with TRBD1. Germline values: CDR1 LGHNA, CDR2 YNFKEQ. J lost 5 bases, V lost 4 bases, and 10 bases had no gene match. This CDR3 is 15 amino acids long. The CDR3 reads CASSPGQAQRETQYF. As DNA, the CDR3 is TGTGCCAGCAGCCCCGGACAGGCCCAGCGGGAGACCCAGTACTTC.